These 29 T cell receptor beta chains were all obtained from the same sample, sequenced in a study of T cells in Graves' hyperthyroidism and ophthalmopathy. Template material for amplifying TCR beta CDR3 regions consisted of RNA transcripts. TCR CDR3 regions were first amplified by RT-PCR with HTBI primers. TCRdb used MiXCR to reprocess the multiplex PCR reads, holding one entry per CDR3 protein. In the table there are roughly 360,000 distinct CDR3 sequences, approximately 13% of which are singletons. Sequenced material: blood. The receptors shown here come from a man in his thirties or forties with Graves' hyperthyroidism that later progressed to Graves' ophthalmopathy.

This clonotype has at least ten counts. CDR3 DNA: TGCGCCAGCAGCTTGGCCATGGGCCAAAACTATGGCTACACCTTC. It specifies CASSLAMGQNYGYTF. V is TRBV5-1 and J is TRBJ1-2; D ambiguous. Germline V gene data show CDR1 as SGHRS and CDR2 as YFSETQ. The CDR3 sequence is 15 residues long. Deletions cut 0 bases from V and 2 bases from J, with 11 bases between.

This sequence joins TRBV19 and TRBJ1-5, with TRBD1 matching 8 bases. Trimming took 7 bases from V and 0 from J; bases not matched to a gene: 14. This CDR3 is built from 18 residues. Germline CDR1 and CDR2: LNHDA and SQIVND (reference sequence). Here the CDR3 reads CASKRGRGQGNSNQPQHF. The CDR3 region has the DNA TGTGCCAGTAAGAGAGGCAGGGGGCAGGGGAATAGCAATCAGCCCCAGCATTTT.

There are a few counts of this clonotype. The chain couples TRBV20-1 to TRBJ2-7; 11 bases fit TRBD2. Trimming took 7 bases from V and 7 from J; bases not matched to a gene: 12. The CDR3 contains 14 residues. Germline V gene data show CDR1 as DFQATT and CDR2 as SNEGSKA (reference sequence). The CDR3 reads CSVPLAGGHREQYF. The CDR3 nucleotides read TGCAGTGTCCCCCTAGCGGGGGGCCATAGGGAGCAGTACTTC.

This clonotype came up a few times. This chain uses TRBV7-9 with TRBJ2-1; tentatively, D is TRBD1 (6 bases). With 6 bases removed from V and 6 bases from J, the gap between germline ends came to 12 bases. The CDR3 is 13 residues long. CDR1 SEHNR and CDR2 FQNEAQ come from the germline V gene (reference sequence). This chain's CDR3 is CASRGAGTNEQFF. The CDR3 DNA follows: TGTGCCAGCAGGGGGGCAGGGACCAATGAGCAGTTCTTC.

This clonotype turned up a few times. V gene TRBV30 combines with J gene TRBJ2-5, with 7 bases lining up with TRBD2. V was pared by 6 bases and J by 7 bases, with 8 bases of the junction left unmatched. The germline V gene has CDR1 GTSNPN and CDR2 SVGIG (reference sequence). The CDR3 totals 12 residues. The CDR3 protein is CACAGVMGTQYF. The CDR3 DNA is TGTGCCTGTGCGGGGGTGATGGGGACCCAGTACTTC. Based on the CDR3 plus reference TRBV30 and TRBJ2-5, the full variable domain is SQTIHQWPATLVQPVGSPLSLECTVEGTSNPNLYWYRQAAGRGLQLLFYSVGIGQISSEVPQNLSASRPQDRQFILSSKKLLLSDSGFYLCACAGVMGTQYFGPGTRLLVL.

The table lists this clonotype with a count of one. The chain couples TRBV5-1 to TRBJ2-3; 8 bases are a match to TRBD1. Germline V gene lookup returns CDR1 SGHRS and CDR2 YFSETQ. There are 16 residues in the CDR3. V was clipped by 0 bases and J by 1 base; unmatched bases: 4. The CDR3 nucleotides are TGCGCCAGCAGCTTGGAAGGGACAGGAGGCACAGATACGCAGTATTTT. Translating it yields CASSLEGTGGTDTQYF.

Written as DNA, the CDR3 is TGCGCCAGCAGCCAAGAGAGCGGGGGGTTTGGCGAGCAGTACTTC. Its translation: CASSQESGGFGEQYF. The chain uses TRBV4-1 and TRBJ2-7, with 9 nucleotides matching TRBD2. Germline V lookup: CDR1 MGHRA, CDR2 YSYEKL. The CDR3 sequence is 15 residues long. V trimming: 0 bases; J trimming: 6 bases; junction bases outside the gene matches: 6.

The chain has TRBV5-1 and TRBJ2-1; D remains ambiguous. V was pared by 2 bases and J by 9 bases, with 9 bases between. CDR3 size: 12 residues. Germline V gene sequence: CDR1 SGHRS, CDR2 YFSETQ. The CDR3 is CASSFASAEQFF. The CDR3 coding sequence is TGCGCCAGCAGCTTTGCCAGCGCTGAGCAGTTCTTC.

This clonotype was counted only a few times. The J gene is TRBJ2-5, the V gene TRBV7-2; TRBD2 matches 8 bases. The length of the CDR3 is 16 residues. Unmatched junction bases numbered 9, after V lost 5 bases and J lost 1 base. Germline CDR1 and CDR2: SGHTA and FQGNSA. CDR3 coding DNA: TGTGCCAGCAGCCAATTTTCTAGCGGGCCCCAAGAGACCCAGTACTTC. It is translated as CASSQFSSGPQETQYF.

The chain carries TRBV18 and TRBJ1-1, with unresolved D. Germline-derived CDR1 and CDR2 are KGHSH and LQKENI. CDR3 length: 14 residues. Trimming shortened V by 4 bases and J by 4 bases, and 13 bases separated the two germline ends. CDR3 DNA sequence: TGTGCCAGCTCACTCAGCGTTGGCGCCACTGAAGCTTTCTTT. This gives the protein CASSLSVGATEAFF.

This clonotype was recorded at least ten times. The chain recombines TRBV11-2 with TRBJ1-2; 8 bases align to TRBD1. J lost 4 bases, V lost 6 bases, and 13 bases had no gene match. The V gene's germline CDR1 is SGHAT and CDR2 FQNNGV. The CDR3 is 16 residues long. This CDR3 is CASRQIAGTGLYGYTF. CDR3 nucleotide sequence: TGTGCCAGCAGACAAATAGCCGGGACAGGTCTCTATGGCTACACCTTC.

In this sample, this clonotype turned up many times. The V and J genes are TRBV11-3 and TRBJ2-7; 9 bases are shared with TRBD1. This CDR3 is 14 amino acids long. The ends lost 3 bases at V and 4 bases at J; junction bases unmatched: 4. Germline V lookup: CDR1 SGHNT, CDR2 YENEEA. The chain's CDR3 is CASSFRDREYEQYF. The CDR3 nucleotides read TGTGCCAGCAGCTTCCGGGACAGGGAGTACGAGCAGTACTTC.

CDR3: CATSATGSGNTIYF. The CDR3 region has the DNA TGTGCCACCAGTGCGACAGGGTCTGGAAACACCATATATTTT. The V and J genes are TRBV24-1 and TRBJ1-3; 7 bases are shared with TRBD1. The germline CDR1 and CDR2 sequences are KGHDR and SFDVKD. Trimming cost V 5 bases and J 1 base; bases outside gene matches: 1. The CDR3 contains 14 residues.

This clonotype is a singleton in its sample. Possible read error: a much larger clone is one base away. This chain joins TRBV12-3 or TRBV12-4 and TRBJ2-7, with TRBD1 as a possible D gene (6 bases). This CDR3 is built from 14 residues. DNA for the CDR3: TGTGCCAGCAGGAAAGGGGGTGACTCCTACGAGCAGCACTTC. Translation gives CASRKGGDSYEQHF.

J is TRBJ1-5 and V is TRBV19; D might be TRBD1 (5 bases). Looked up from germline, CDR1 is LNHDA and CDR2 is SQIVND (reference sequence). CDR3 length: 14 residues. The V end lost 3 bases, the J end lost 6 bases, and 12 bases lay between the germline ends. CDR3 nucleotide sequence: TGTGCCAGTAGTATGGCCGGACACCTTCAGCCCCAGCATTTT. This gives the protein CASSMAGHLQPQHF.

The J gene is TRBJ2-3, the V gene TRBV7-2, with 12 bases matching TRBD2. With V trimmed by 3 bases and J by 5 bases, 9 bases remained unmatched. The V gene's germline CDR1 is SGHTA and CDR2 FQGNSA. This CDR3 region has 17 residues. This chain's CDR3 is CASSFPASGGAVDTQYF. In DNA form, the CDR3 reads TGTGCCAGCAGCTTCCCTGCTAGCGGGGGGGCTGTAGATACGCAGTATTTT.

V and J are TRBV25-1 and TRBJ2-2; TRBD2 is a possible D gene (7 bases). Between the trimmed V and J ends, which lost 1 base and 0 bases, there was a span of 15 bases. CDR1 and CDR2 (germline): MGHDK, SYGVNS. The CDR3 is made up of 18 amino acids. The CDR3 nucleotides are TGTGCCAGCAGTGAATGGGGGGGGCCAGGGCCGAACACCGGGGAGCTGTTTTTT. Translated: CASSEWGGPGPNTGELFF.

At least ten counts were recorded for this clonotype. The rearrangement joins TRBV6-1 to TRBJ2-3, with 13 nucleotides matching TRBD2. J lost 5 bases, V lost 2 bases, and 10 bases had no gene match. The CDR3 length is 18 residues. Germline V lookup: CDR1 MNHNS, CDR2 SASEGT. In DNA form, the CDR3 reads TGTGCCAGCAGTGAAAGGGACCCGGGACTAGCGGGAAGAGATACGCAGTATTTT. As protein: CASSERDPGLAGRDTQYF.

V is TRBV13 and J is TRBJ2-7; D is uncertain. In germline, CDR1 is PRHDT, CDR2 FYEKMQ (reference sequence). CDR3 length: 16 amino acids. V was clipped by 0 bases and J by 2 bases, with 14 bases between them. Here the CDR3 DNA reads TGTGCCAGCAGCTTAGGCCCAGACCCTGCCACCTACGAGCAGTACTTC. Amino acids: CASSLGPDPATYEQYF. The full variable domain, with the rest looked up from reference TRBV13 and TRBJ2-7, is AAGVIQSPRHLIKEKRETATLKCYPIPRHDTVYWYQQGPGQDPQFLISFYEKMQSDKGSIPDRFSAQQFSDYHSELNMSSLELGDSALYFCASSLGPDPATYEQYFGPGTRLTVT.

The V gene is TRBV20-1, the J gene TRBJ2-2; TRBD1 matches 9 bases. The CDR3 loop spans 17 amino acids. Trimming removed 0 bases from V and 4 bases from J; junction bases left unmatched: 9. Germline CDR1 reads DFQATT; CDR2 reads SNEGSKA (reference sequence). CDR3 sequence (DNA): TGCAGTGCTAGAGATCTTAGCGGACAGGGGTTCACCGGGGAGCTGTTTTTT. This translates into CSARDLSGQGFTGELFF.

The chain recombines TRBV20-1 with TRBJ1-5; D is unclear. V was shortened by 7 bases and J by 0 bases, with 16 bases between the two germline ends. Germline V gene data show CDR1 as DFQATT and CDR2 as SNEGSKA (reference sequence). The CDR3 is 15 amino acids. The CDR3 DNA follows: TGCAGTGTCCCATCGTCCCATTATAGCAATCAGCCCCAGCATTTT. Residues: CSVPSSHYSNQPQHF.

This clonotype has just a few counts. The V and J genes are TRBV7-9 and TRBJ1-1; D remains unclear. Trimming pared 8 bases from V and 0 bases from J, leaving 13 bases between. Germline loops: CDR1 SEHNR, CDR2 FQNEAQ (reference sequence). The CDR3 spans 14 residues. The chain's CDR3 is CASSSYTLNTEAFF. The CDR3, as DNA: TGTGCCAGCTCTAGTTACACGTTGAACACTGAAGCTTTCTTT.

This clonotype was recorded many times. The chain uses TRBV20-1 and TRBJ1-1, with a tentative D call TRBD1 (5 bases). Germline V gene lookup returns CDR1 DFQATT and CDR2 SNEGSKA (reference sequence). The germline V and J ends were trimmed by 2 bases and 0 bases, with 7 bases remaining between them. The CDR3 covers 13 residues. This chain's CDR3 is CSARWGLNTEAFF. In DNA, the CDR3 is TGCAGTGCTAGATGGGGCCTGAACACTGAAGCTTTCTTT.

The gene calls are TRBV4-1 and TRBJ2-5, with TRBD2 as a possible D gene (5 bases). The length of the CDR3 is 15 residues. V was pared by 0 bases and J by 5 bases, with 13 bases between. Germline CDR1 and CDR2: MGHRA and YSYEKL. The CDR3 bases are TGCGCCAGCAGCCAAGATGGGAGTTCTTGGGAGACCCAGTACTTC. Translating it yields CASSQDGSSWETQYF.

On this clonotype itself: A much larger clone is a single base away; this may be a read error. The chain is built from TRBV12-3 or TRBV12-4 and TRBJ1-1, with TRBD1 matching 8 bases. V lost 6 bases and J lost 7; bases outside the gene matches: 10. This CDR3 region has 14 residues. As DNA, the CDR3 is TGTGCCAGCAGACTTGCAGGGGGCACTTATGAAGCTTTCTTT. The encoded protein is CASRLAGGTYEAFF.

There are many counts of this clonotype. The chain is built from TRBV12-3 or TRBV12-4 and TRBJ1-1; possible D gene TRBD1, 6 bases. The CDR3 is 13 residues long. Trimming cost V 5 bases and J 1 base, with 8 bases left between them. The CDR3 DNA reads TGTGCCAGCAGTAAACAGGGGAACACTGAAGCTTTCTTT. This sequence encodes CASSKQGNTEAFF.

In its sample, this clonotype was seen many times. DNA of the CDR3: TGTGCCAGCAGTCGGAACTCGAACACTGAAGCTTTCTTT. Protein sequence: CASSRNSNTEAFF. The chain couples TRBV3-1 to TRBJ1-1; unclear D gene. Trimming stripped 6 bases from V and 1 base from J, with 9 bases between. The germline CDR1 and CDR2 sequences are LGHDT and YNNKEL (reference sequence). The CDR3 extends over 13 amino acids.

This clonotype showed up many times. V usage is TRBV6-6 and J usage is TRBJ1-4; D gene uncertain. Per germline, CDR1 MNHNY and CDR2 SVGAGI (reference sequence). The V gene lost 0 bases and the J gene lost 3 bases, with 14 bases spanning the gap. This CDR3 is built from 17 residues. CDR3 nucleotide sequence: TGTGCCAGCAGTTACTCGACGGAGTGGGCGGCTAATGAAAAACTGTTTTTT. This gives the protein CASSYSTEWAANEKLFF.

The sample holds a few counts of this clonotype. J is TRBJ2-2 and V is TRBV9; 7 nucleotides agree with TRBD1. Germline loops: CDR1 SGDLS, CDR2 YYNGEE. The length of the CDR3 is 17 residues. V lost 1 base to trimming and J lost 0 bases; unmatched junction nucleotides: 6. CDR3 sequence reads: CASSVPSDRANTGELFF. The CDR3, as DNA: TGTGCCAGCAGCGTACCGTCCGACAGGGCGAACACCGGGGAGCTGTTTTTT.